Included here is one TCR beta chain sequence, with context. CDR3 length equals 17 residues. Trimming stripped 3 bases from V and 0 bases from J, with 14 bases between. The germline gives CDR1 MDHEN, CDR2 SYDVKM. Per the study methods: Using reference gene primer amplification, nucleated cell counts were estimated. Profiled with immunoSEQ multiplex PCR; TCRdb holds only in-frame clones, not every one. D and trimming come from the DNA, and the V and J calls and clone size come from that table. The repertoire holds 90,000 or so clones, about 82% seen once, with about 8.5% in the top ten. The entry originates in a study of blood T cell repertoires in COVID-19. As for the study in general: The study drew acute and convalescent COVID-19 samples from the United States, Italy and Spain. In each case, the material was cDNA or gDNA derived from T cells, B-cell-depleted T cells, or PBMCs.

The TCR originated in a man aged 50-59 years with active COVID-19. This rearrangement joins TRBV28 to TRBJ2-2; a weak D match, TRBD2 (7 bases). Source material: peripheral blood. The CDR3 DNA is TGTGCCAGCAGTTTTAGGGCGGGGGCTACGAACACCGGGGAGCTGTTTTTT. Translated, it gives CASSFRAGATNTGELFF.